The rows below give T cell receptor beta chains drawn from one sample of a study of cytomegalovirus exposure and HLA in healthy donors. The data were produced by immunoSEQ multiplex PCR, yet TCRdb's version contains in-frame clones alone and is incomplete. The data show approximately 160,000 clones, roughly nine tenths seen once. Sequencing used PBMCs. Every receptor here comes from a woman in her late teens or twenties in good health and CMV-seropositive. Both conserved end residues are part of each CDR3. The D gene is left open where the match is weak. Size is omitted from some rows. Given values are once, few, many or a class for expanded clones.

abundance	d_gene	v_gene	j_gene	CDR3aa	CDR3nt
.	.	TRBV29-1	TRBJ2-7	CSNTRRQDLYEQYF	TGCAGCAATACCCGGAGACAGGATCTTTACGAGCAGTACTTC
.	.	TRBV2	TRBJ2-7	CASKVFRGARAYEQYF	TGTGCCAGCAAGGTCTTCCGGGGGGCACGAGCATACGAGCAGTACTTC
once	TRBD2	TRBV27	TRBJ2-1	CASRPSGLAGGYEQFF	TGTGCCAGCAGACCCTCGGGACTAGCGGGAGGCTATGAGCAGTTCTTC
.	TRBD1	TRBV27	TRBJ1-2	CASWGAGTGKRGYTF	TGTGCCAGCTGGGGGGCCGGGACAGGGAAGAGAGGCTACACCTTC
.	TRBD2	TRBV7-6	TRBJ2-7	CASSLVAGVSSYEQYF	TGTGCCAGCAGCTTAGTGGCGGGGGTTAGCTCCTACGAGCAGTACTTC
.	TRBD2	TRBV5-4	TRBJ2-7	CASSRIAGSTYEQYF	TGTGCCAGCAGCCGGATAGCGGGGAGTACCTACGAGCAGTACTTC
.	.	TRBV4-3	TRBJ1-4	CASSQDLRTATNEKLFF	TGCGCCAGCAGCCAAGATCTTCGGACAGCAACTAATGAAAAACTGTTTTTT
.	TRBD1	TRBV5-4	TRBJ1-4	CASSANRGPNEKLFF	TGTGCCAGCAGCGCCAACAGGGGGCCGAATGAAAAACTGTTTTTT
.	.	TRBV25-1	TRBJ2-1	CASDRTTPSYNEQFF	TGTGCCAGCGACAGGACGACTCCCTCCTACAATGAGCAGTTCTTC
.	TRBD1	TRBV4-1	TRBJ1-2	CASSQDLTGSANYGYTF	TGCGCCAGCAGCCAAGACCTGACAGGGTCCGCTAACTATGGCTACACCTTC
once	TRBD1	TRBV19	TRBJ2-3	CASSIGQGSTDTQYF	TGTGCCAGTAGTATTGGACAGGGGAGTACAGATACGCAGTATTTT
.	TRBD2	TRBV28	TRBJ2-1	CASSLLLAGYNEQFF	TGTGCCAGCAGTTTATTGCTAGCGGGATACAATGAGCAGTTCTTC
.	.	TRBV20-1	TRBJ2-5	CSARDKETQYF	TGCAGTGCTAGAGATAAAGAGACCCAGTACTTC
.	.	TRBV7-2	TRBJ2-5	CASSLSGHQETQYF	TGTGCCAGCAGCTTATCAGGGCACCAAGAGACCCAGTACTTC
.	TRBD1	TRBV12-5	TRBJ2-7	CASGRDRAYEQYF	TGTGCTAGTGGAAGAGACAGGGCCTACGAGCAGTACTTC
.	.	TRBV27	TRBJ2-7	CASSLRYEAGPIYEQYF	TGTGCCAGCAGTTTACGGTACGAGGCAGGGCCTATCTACGAGCAGTACTTC
.	TRBD1	TRBV7-9	TRBJ2-3	CASSSGGPDTQYF	TGTGCCAGCAGCTCAGGGGGACCAGATACGCAGTATTTT
.	.	TRBV11-2	TRBJ2-5	CASSLEASQETQYF	TGTGCCAGCAGCTTAGAAGCTAGCCAAGAGACCCAGTACTTC
.	.	TRBV5-1	TRBJ2-5	CASSAGQSQGRETQYF	TGCGCCAGCAGCGCCGGACAGAGCCAAGGACGAGAGACCCAGTACTTC
.	.	TRBV5-6	TRBJ1-1	CASSLGGQGYF	TGTGCCAGCAGCTTGGGCGGCCAGGGGTACTTT
.	.	TRBV28	TRBJ2-7	CASSQRLGLGGEQYF	TGTGCCAGCAGTCAGAGGCTGGGCCTCGGGGGCGAGCAGTACTTC
.	.	TRBV19	TRBJ1-1	CASSPKGAHTEAFF	TGTGCCAGTAGCCCCAAGGGAGCCCACACTGAAGCTTTCTTT
.	.	TRBV10-3	TRBJ2-7	CAITTGRDEQYF	TGTGCCATCACGACCGGGAGAGACGAGCAGTACTTC
.	.	TRBV5-5	TRBJ1-5	CASKDGMGDQPQHF	TGTGCCAGCAAGGATGGGATGGGAGATCAGCCCCAGCATTTT
.	.	TRBV28	TRBJ2-3	CASSLLTGSMADTQYF	TGTGCCAGCAGTTTATTAACAGGGAGTATGGCAGATACGCAGTATTTT
.	.	TRBV10-1	TRBJ2-1	CASLWGPRNEQFF	TGCGCCAGCCTTTGGGGGCCTCGCAATGAGCAGTTCTTC
.	TRBD1	TRBV28	TRBJ2-7	CASSFKPDRESYEQYF	TGTGCCAGCAGTTTCAAACCGGACAGGGAATCCTACGAGCAGTACTTC
.	.	TRBV2	TRBJ2-7	CASKGAGGNPYEQYF	TGTGCCAGCAAGGGGGCGGGCGGGAACCCCTACGAGCAGTACTTC
.	.	TRBV7-2	TRBJ2-5	CASSLEGDLRETQYF	TGTGCCAGCAGCTTAGAGGGGGACCTGCGGGAGACCCAGTACTTC
.	TRBD1	TRBV28	TRBJ1-5	CASSFNRGGGNQPQHF	TGTGCCAGCAGTTTTAACAGGGGCGGTGGCAATCAGCCCCAGCATTTT
.	.	TRBV7-8	TRBJ2-7	CASSLAGEGRGRSYEQYF	TGTGCCAGCAGCTTAGCCGGGGAGGGCAGGGGGCGGTCCTACGAGCAGTACTTC
few	.	TRBV30	TRBJ1-2	CAWSVTDGYTF	TGTGCCTGGAGTGTAACAGATGGCTACACCTTC
.	.	TRBV6-5	TRBJ2-7	CASSYSSRQTYEQYF	TGTGCCAGCAGTTACTCGTCGAGGCAGACCTACGAGCAGTACTTC
.	TRBD1	TRBV5-4	TRBJ2-1	CASSSTGSSYNEQFF	TGTGCCAGCAGCTCGACAGGGAGCTCCTACAATGAGCAGTTCTTC
.	.	TRBV5-1	TRBJ1-4	CASSLGAKNEKLFF	TGCGCCAGCAGCTTGGGCGCGAAAAATGAAAAACTGTTTTTT
.	.	TRBV2	TRBJ1-2	CASRQGPNYGYTF	TGTGCCAGCAGACAGGGTCCCAACTATGGCTACACCTTC
.	.	TRBV18	TRBJ2-6	CASSPRGGAGANVLTF	TGTGCCAGCTCACCACGGGGGGGCGCTGGGGCCAACGTCCTGACTTTC
.	.	TRBV28	TRBJ2-7	CASRGWGSYEQYF	TGTGCCAGCAGAGGTTGGGGCAGCTACGAGCAGTACTTC
.	TRBD1	TRBV19	TRBJ1-6	CASSDRGAYNSPLHF	TGTGCCAGTAGTGACAGGGGAGCGTATAATTCACCCCTCCACTTT
.	.	TRBV5-6	TRBJ1-1	CASSFHEGSIGAFF	TGTGCCAGCAGCTTCCATGAGGGTTCGATCGGAGCTTTCTTT
.	.	TRBV5-4	TRBJ2-7	CASSSAWAHYEQYF	TGTGCCAGCAGCTCGGCCTGGGCTCACTACGAGCAGTACTTC
.	TRBD1	TRBV19	TRBJ2-5	CASSMDRGETQYF	TGTGCCAGTAGCATGGACAGGGGAGAGACCCAGTACTTC
.	TRBD1	TRBV6-1	TRBJ1-2	CASSEPGQGAYGYTF	TGTGCCAGCAGTGAACCGGGACAGGGGGCCTATGGCTACACCTTC
.	TRBD2	TRBV5-1	TRBJ2-3	CASSPGLLAASTDTQYF	TGCGCCAGCAGCCCTGGCCTACTAGCGGCTAGCACAGATACGCAGTATTTT
.	.	TRBV9	TRBJ2-7	CASSQGLPRGEQYF	TGTGCCAGCAGTCAGGGACTCCCTAGAGGCGAGCAGTACTTC
.	TRBD1	TRBV6-5	TRBJ1-5	CASRPTGAINQPQHF	TGTGCCAGCAGACCGACAGGGGCGATCAATCAGCCCCAGCATTTT
once	TRBD2	TRBV7-2	TRBJ2-2	CASSPIAGGFGGTGELFF	TGTGCCAGCAGCCCTATAGCGGGAGGGTTCGGTGGAACCGGGGAGCTGTTTTTT
few	TRBD2	TRBV11-2	TRBJ2-7	CASTVPWREGFNEQYF	TGTGCCAGCACCGTTCCCTGGCGGGAGGGGTTCAACGAGCAGTACTTC
.	.	TRBV29-1	TRBJ2-1	CSVEGGAGNEQFF	TGCAGCGTTGAGGGGGGGGCGGGGAATGAGCAGTTCTTC
.	.	TRBV30	TRBJ2-7	CAWTSGDEQYF	TGTGCCTGGACCTCAGGGGACGAGCAGTACTTC
.	.	TRBV4-1	TRBJ1-5	CASSHLRTIGKPQHF	TGCGCCAGCAGCCATCTTCGGACTATTGGTAAGCCCCAGCATTTT
.	.	TRBV2	TRBJ2-5	CARGMRGPGTQYF	TGTGCCAGGGGAATGCGGGGGCCCGGGACCCAGTACTTC
.	.	TRBV25-1	TRBJ1-3	CASSDWSSGNTIYF	TGTGCCAGCAGTGACTGGAGCTCTGGAAACACCATATATTTT
.	TRBD2	TRBV14	TRBJ2-7	CASSQDILGLARSYEQYF	TGTGCCAGCAGCCAAGATATTTTGGGACTAGCGCGCTCCTACGAGCAGTACTTC
.	.	TRBV28	TRBJ1-4	CASSLGGRGFEKLFF	TGTGCCAGCAGTTTGGGGGGGCGCGGTTTCGAAAAACTGTTTTTT
.	.	TRBV28	TRBJ2-4	CASSSPIGGGIAKNIQYF	TGTGCCAGCAGTTCACCGATAGGGGGAGGGATAGCCAAAAACATTCAGTACTTC
.	TRBD2	TRBV27	TRBJ2-3	CASTPVGTSVTDTQYF	TGTGCCAGCACCCCCGTGGGGACTAGCGTGACAGATACGCAGTATTTT